This T cell receptor (beta chain) stems from a study of cytomegalovirus exposure and HLA in healthy donors (dated by TCRdb to the late 2010s). For context, the study as a whole: According to an earlier analysis of several hundred of the donors, 150 million to 200 million T cells yielded some 110 million unique TCR beta sequences and approximately 300 Gb of sequence data. The study combined high-throughput TCR immunosequencing, statistical association of individual TCRs with disease status, and machine learning to predict cytomegalovirus infection status. Both class I and class II loci were covered by HLA typing, at four-digit resolution. Five DR-DQ haplotypes were handled as single units for association and clustering, since linkage in the cohort was strong. A later genetic analysis used genome-wide SNP genotypes for about 55% of the 666 donors, treating that subset as a discovery cohort. A later analysis re-analyzed previously published TCR beta repertoires from 660 or so donors and added high-resolution HLA genotyping to study TCR occurrence patterns. Approximately 300 gigabases of sequencing data and roughly 81 million unique TCR sequences made up an early release that covered 500 to 650 HLA-typed donors. Among 300 to 500 genotyped donors of the cohort, an average of approximately 220,000 unique TCR beta nucleotide sequences was sequenced per donor, of which 15% to 20% were non-productive. Donor age, sex, ethnicity and CMV serostatus were collected together with the repertoire data. Of the roughly 390 genotyped donors, 75% to 85% were placed in the genetic ancestry cluster associated with self-reported Caucasian donors. In addition to the first cohort of approximately 650 subjects, a separate validation cohort of 120 different subjects was used. Every repertoire in the discovery cohort had been generated on one and the same sequencing platform. The number of typed donors differed by locus: about 629-630 for A, B, C, DRB1 and DQB1; some 500 for DQA1; some 590 for DPA1; and 400 to 480 for DPB1. Using immunosequencing, the study profiled T cell repertoires from approximately 700 subjects and related those repertoires to cytomegalovirus serostatus. The study aimed to test whether cataloging public T cell receptors could reveal signatures of past pathogen exposure. Rather than using new phenotypic data, the later analysis identified candidate immune exposures from TCR beta sequences and from how often those sequences occurred across donors. To decide whether each TCR beta V gene segment behaved as functional or pseudogenic, an earlier analysis of nearly 600 of the donors relied on high-throughput TCR beta sequencing.

The cohort was made up of 666 healthy bone marrow donors. At the time of sampling, all cohort members were nominally healthy, though unrecorded immune exposures were likely present. The donor was CMV seropositive and belonged to the group of 250 to 300 seropositive cohort members. Every donor gave a peripheral blood sample, and the peripheral blood mononuclear cells from that sample were used for TCR beta sequencing. The Qiagen DNeasy Blood Extraction Kit was used to extract genomic DNA from the blood cell samples. From a lookup of the germline V gene, CDR1 and CDR2 are MNHEY and SVGAGI. From cysteine to phenylalanine, the CDR3 is 12 amino acids long. The retained sequence is limited to the CDR3, 36 bases, with the frame set at the first base. V is trimmed back by 4 bases and J by 10 bases, and the junction contains 6 bases that no gene match accounts for. Details on this clone: Its antigen has not been determined. No base-level quality is on record; no much larger clone is a single base apart.

The study at large found these results: In a later analysis, HLA-associated TCR beta chains showed more clonal expansion and lower generation probabilities than non-associated chains that were equally common. A later genetic analysis reported fewer N-insertions in productive TCRs among donors in an Asian-associated ancestry cluster than the approximately 670-donor mean. According to the authors, the approach could potentially be generalized to other disease states and immunological phenotypes. In a later analysis, the rate of TCR association differed among HLA loci, with DRB1 alleles having the most associated TCRs and HLA-C alleles having the fewest. A later analysis reported that several top co-occurrence clusters appeared linked to parvovirus B19, influenza, CMV and Epstein-Barr virus. CMV serostatus was the only immune exposure information available for the cohort. A later genetic analysis associated a missense DCLRE1C variant with V-gene and J-gene trimming of TCR beta chains, and an independent cohort replicated the association. At a false discovery rate of 0.05, a later analysis linked about 17,000 TCR beta sequences to specific HLA alleles. Most CMV-associated TCR beta chains appeared to be HLA-restricted in a later analysis, and the HLA associations seemed to be driven largely by CMV exposure. Because counts were too low, about 15 rarely observed V segments, including chromosome 9 orphons, were left out of the earlier analysis of several hundred of the donors. In an earlier analysis of some 500 of the donors, most TCR beta V segments appeared in productive rearrangements about 87% or about 30% of the time, broadly matching IMGT annotations. The presence/absence analyses assumed that sequencing depth was roughly uniform across donors, and that assumption may not be true. Because HLA typing was unavailable for some donors at each locus, only the typed subset was used in association tests. While some public TCRs were present in many individuals, most TCR sequences turned up only very rarely across donors. Linkage disequilibrium might explain the correlated functional status among segregating V segments, but an unknown experimental factor could not be excluded. The classifier was reported to diagnose cytomegalovirus status with high specificity and sensitivity in both the original and validation cohorts. The study listed 164 TCR beta chains as associated with cytomegalovirus. Some IMGT-functional V segments, including TRBV6-2 and TRBV6-3, could not be distinguished by the 87-base-pair reads and were therefore excluded. Strong co-occurrence of HLA alleles, especially DR and DQ, made assigning TCR associations to individual alleles difficult. The sequencing pipeline was judged likely to have produced a cluster of highly shared sequence variants as a technical artifact. In this cohort, only TCR beta chains were sequenced, and detectable features were limited by the absence of alpha or paired-chain data. A further reported finding was that TCR beta sequences accurately predicted the HLA-A and HLA-B alleles for most subjects in the first cohort. A few of the identified cytomegalovirus-associated TCR beta chains were confirmed in vitro to be specific for cytomegalovirus antigens.

Libraries were prepared through the immunoSEQ multiplex PCR assay. For the multiplex PCR, a mixture combining 60 forward primers for TCR Vbeta segments and 13 reverse primers for TCR Jbeta segments was used. Amplification of the CDR3 region of rearranged TCR beta genes was performed with a multiplex PCR assay on genomic DNA. The Illumina HiSeq System was used to sequence the amplified TCR beta libraries as 87-base-pair reads. In the source study's methods: A later analysis counted approximately 76 million unique TCR beta chains across the 650 to 700 repertoires, and 9.5 million to 11 million of these chains were shared by at least two donors. Raw reads were error-corrected and collapsed into unique sequences with a nearest-neighbor algorithm that merged closely related sequences to remove PCR and sequencing errors. CDR3 sequences were aligned to IMGT reference sequences to assign V, D and J gene segments. Each retained sequence needed at least a six-nucleotide match to both a V gene segment and a J gene segment. A rearrangement counted as productive if the CDR3 had no stop codons and remained in frame with V and J, and every other rearrangement counted as non-productive. Following IMGT convention, CDR3 was defined as the stretch from the second conserved V-encoded cysteine to the conserved J-encoded phenylalanine. The earlier analysis of 450 to 750 of the donors excluded any sequence lacking an unambiguous match to a single V gene segment. An earlier analysis of 587 of the donors called V segments functional above 56.7% productive rearrangements and segregating when the between-donor standard deviation exceeded 5%. To diagnose cytomegalovirus status from the catalog of TCR beta chain sequences, a statistical classification framework was built. A later analysis assigned V and J genes by comparing TCR nucleotide sequences with IMGT/GENE-DB human TR gene sequences. Using the TCRdist pipeline, a later analysis assigned CDR3 sequences along with most-parsimonious VDJ recombination scenarios. In a later analysis, each TCR beta chain was defined by its CDR3 amino acid sequence together with its V-gene family, and reads without a unique V-gene family were excluded. As a way to deal with suspected cross-contamination and a sequencing artifact, a later analysis dropped hundreds of nucleotide sequences that were highly shared and had low generation probability. A later analysis calculated a clonal expansion index for each public chain from normalized within-repertoire ranks of inferred template counts. In a later analysis, generation probabilities were computed with a VDJ recombination model fitted to out-of-frame rearrangements, and the resulting probabilities were checked against IGoR. In a later analysis, hypergeometric tests were used to score TCR-TCR, TCR-HLA and TCR-CMV co-occurrence, with a repertoire-size bias correction applied to TCR pairs. In a later analysis, false discovery rates were estimated by permuting HLA or CMV assignments 20 times. A later analysis grouped co-occurring TCRs with DBSCAN, adding TCRdist sequence similarity when clustering within HLA-allele-positive subsets. Repertoires with fewer than 30,000 or more than 120,000 public chains were left out of co-occurrence clustering, as were four to six repertoires with anomalous nucleotide sharing. The clones in this table, taken by TCRdb from immuneACCESS, are in-frame only. Not every clone is retained; where verified, under half of the shortfall comes from an unresolved V gene, and the cause of the rest is unknown. That table supplies the V and J calls and clone size; D and trimming were determined from the DNA. The sample table holds about 100,000 clones, of which under 85% were seen once. The top ten hold 7.3% of the sample.

The source material was PBMCs. The chain is encoded by TRBV6-5 joined to TRBJ1-1; 7 bases in the junction line up with TRBD1. The TCR sequence derives from a man aged 45-60 years in good health and CMV-seropositive. The DNA is as follows: TGTGCCAGCAGTTCCCGACAGGGAGGAGCTTTCTTT. Translation gives CASSSRQGGAFF.